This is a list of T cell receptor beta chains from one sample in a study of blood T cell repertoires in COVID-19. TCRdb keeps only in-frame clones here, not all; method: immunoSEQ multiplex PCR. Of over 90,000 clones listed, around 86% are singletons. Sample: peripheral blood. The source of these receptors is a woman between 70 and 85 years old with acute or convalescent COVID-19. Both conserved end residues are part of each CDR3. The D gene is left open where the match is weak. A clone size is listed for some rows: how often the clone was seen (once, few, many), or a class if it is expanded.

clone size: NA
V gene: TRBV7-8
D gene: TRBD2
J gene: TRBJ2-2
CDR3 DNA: TGTGCCAGCAGCTTATCCGTACTAGCGGGATCCGGGGAGCTGTTTTTT
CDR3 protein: CASSLSVLAGSGELFF

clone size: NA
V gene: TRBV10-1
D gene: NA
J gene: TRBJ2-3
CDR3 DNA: TGCGCCAGCAGTCACCTCGGGACAGGGGATCCCGGGACTAGCGCAGATACGCAGTATTTT
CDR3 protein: CASSHLGTGDPGTSADTQYF

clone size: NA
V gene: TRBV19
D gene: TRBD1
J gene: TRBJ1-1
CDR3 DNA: TGTGCCAGTAACGATCTAAGACAGGGTGGGGAAGAAGCTTTCTTT
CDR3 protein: CASNDLRQGGEEAFF

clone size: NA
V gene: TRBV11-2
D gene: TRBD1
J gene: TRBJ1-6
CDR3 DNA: TGTGCCAGCAACGACAGGGGGAATTCACCCCTCCACTTT
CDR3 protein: CASNDRGNSPLHF

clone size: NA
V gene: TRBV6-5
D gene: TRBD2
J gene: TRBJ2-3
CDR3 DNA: TGTGCCAGCAGTTACCAGGGCGGGAGGGCCAGAGATACGCAGTATTTT
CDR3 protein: CASSYQGGRARDTQYF

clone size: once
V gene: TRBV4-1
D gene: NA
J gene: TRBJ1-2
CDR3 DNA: TGCGCCAGCAGCCAAGGAGGCAGAGCTAACTATGGCTACACCTTC
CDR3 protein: CASSQGGRANYGYTF

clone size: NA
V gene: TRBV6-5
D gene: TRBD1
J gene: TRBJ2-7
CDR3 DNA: TGTGCCAGCAGTTACTCCCCGGGACAGGATACCTACGAGCAGTACTTC
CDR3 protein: CASSYSPGQDTYEQYF

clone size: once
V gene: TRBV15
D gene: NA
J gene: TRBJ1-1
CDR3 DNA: TGTGCCACCAGCAGTGTAACAGGGCTTACTGAAGCTTTCTTT
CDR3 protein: CATSSVTGLTEAFF

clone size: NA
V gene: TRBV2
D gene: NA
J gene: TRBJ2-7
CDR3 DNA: TGTGCCAGCAGTGAGGACTCCCTTTCCTACGAGCAGTACTTC
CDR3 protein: CASSEDSLSYEQYF

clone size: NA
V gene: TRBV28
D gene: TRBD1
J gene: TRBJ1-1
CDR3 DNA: TGTGCCAGCAGTTTGAAACAGGGGGTAACCCTGAACACTGAAGCTTTCTTT
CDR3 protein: CASSLKQGVTLNTEAFF

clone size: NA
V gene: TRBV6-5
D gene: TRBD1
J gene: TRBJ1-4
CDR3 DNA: TGTGCCAGCAGCCATCCGGGACAGGGGAATGAAAAACTGTTTTTT
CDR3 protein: CASSHPGQGNEKLFF

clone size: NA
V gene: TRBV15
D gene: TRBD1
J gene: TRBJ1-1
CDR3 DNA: TGTGCCACCAGCAGATTGGCAGGGGGGAACGCTGAAGCTTTCTTT
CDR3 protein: CATSRLAGGNAEAFF

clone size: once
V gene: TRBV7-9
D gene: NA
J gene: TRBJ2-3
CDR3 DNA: TGTGCCAGCAGCTTAGACGGGAGCACAGATACGCAGTATTTT
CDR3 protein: CASSLDGSTDTQYF

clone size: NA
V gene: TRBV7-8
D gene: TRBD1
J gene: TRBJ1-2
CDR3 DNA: TGTGCCAGCAGCTTACCCGAGGTCCAACAGGGGGCCTATGGCTACACCTTC
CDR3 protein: CASSLPEVQQGAYGYTF

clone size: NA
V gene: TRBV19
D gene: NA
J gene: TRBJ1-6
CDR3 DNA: TGTGCCAGTAGTATTTGGAGCAGCTTAAATAATTCACCCCTCCACTTT
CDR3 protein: CASSIWSSLNNSPLHF

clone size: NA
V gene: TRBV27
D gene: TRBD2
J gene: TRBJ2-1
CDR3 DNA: TGTGCCAGCAAATCTCTAGCGGGGGGCACCTACAATGAGCAGTTCTTC
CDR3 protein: CASKSLAGGTYNEQFF

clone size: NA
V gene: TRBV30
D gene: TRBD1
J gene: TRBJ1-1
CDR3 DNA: TGTGCCTGGAGCACAGGGGGCGGGCACACTGAAGCTTTCTTT
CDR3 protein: CAWSTGGGHTEAFF

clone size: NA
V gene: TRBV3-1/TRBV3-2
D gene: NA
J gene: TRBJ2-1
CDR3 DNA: TGTGCCAGCAGCCAAGAAAGGGGTTCGAAGTTCTTC
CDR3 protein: CASSQERGSKFF

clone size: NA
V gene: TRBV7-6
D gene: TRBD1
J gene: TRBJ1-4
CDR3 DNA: TGTGCCAGCAGCTTAAGATCCCCGGGACAGGGGGTTGAAAAACTGTTTTTT
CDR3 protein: CASSLRSPGQGVEKLFF

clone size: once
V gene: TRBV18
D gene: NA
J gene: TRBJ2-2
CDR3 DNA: TGTGCCAGCTCACCAGGTCAGACTTCGGAGCTGTTTTTT
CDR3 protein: CASSPGQTSELFF

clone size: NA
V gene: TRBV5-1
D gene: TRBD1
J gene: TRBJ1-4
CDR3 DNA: TGCGCCAGCAGCTGGGACCCCCAGGGGGCATACGATGCAACTAATGAAAAACTGTTTTTT
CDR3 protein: CASSWDPQGAYDATNEKLFF

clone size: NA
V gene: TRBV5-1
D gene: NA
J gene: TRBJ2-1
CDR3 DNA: TGCGCCAGCAGCGGAACACCGGGAGTAGTCAACAATGAGCAGTTCTTC
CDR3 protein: CASSGTPGVVNNEQFF

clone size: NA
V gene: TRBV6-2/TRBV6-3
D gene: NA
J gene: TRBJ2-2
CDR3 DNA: TGTGCCAGCAGTTACCCTGGGGGGGCCCATGCGAACACCGGGGAGCTGTTTTTT
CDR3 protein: CASSYPGGAHANTGELFF

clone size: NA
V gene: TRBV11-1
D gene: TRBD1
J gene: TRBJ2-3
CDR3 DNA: TGTGCCAGCAGCCCCGGACAGGGGGCGGCCGATACGCAGTATTTT
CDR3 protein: CASSPGQGAADTQYF

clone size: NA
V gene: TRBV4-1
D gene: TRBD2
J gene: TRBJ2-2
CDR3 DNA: TGCGCCAGCAGCCAAGTGGCCGGGGGGGCGAACACCGGGGAGCTGTTTTTT
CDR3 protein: CASSQVAGGANTGELFF

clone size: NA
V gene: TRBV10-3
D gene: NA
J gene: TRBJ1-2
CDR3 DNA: TGTGCCATCAGTGAGTCGGGGGCATTCGGCTACACCTTC
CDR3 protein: CAISESGAFGYTF

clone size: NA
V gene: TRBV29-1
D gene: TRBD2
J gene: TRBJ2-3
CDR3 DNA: TGCAGCTACGGGGGCCCCGCTAGCGGGACCACAGATACGCAGTATTTT
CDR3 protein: CSYGGPASGTTDTQYF

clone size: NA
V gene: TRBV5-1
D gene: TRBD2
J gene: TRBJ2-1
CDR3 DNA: TGCGCCAGCAGCTCTAGCGGGCAATACAATGAGCAGTTCTTC
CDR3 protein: CASSSSGQYNEQFF

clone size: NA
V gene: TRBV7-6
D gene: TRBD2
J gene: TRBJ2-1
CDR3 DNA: TGTGCCAGCAGTGCCAGCGGGGGGGTCTACAATGAGCAGTTCTTC
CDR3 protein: CASSASGGVYNEQFF

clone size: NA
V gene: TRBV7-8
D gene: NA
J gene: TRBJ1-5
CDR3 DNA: TGTGCCAGCAGCTTAGGCTGGGGGCAGAGTCAGCCCCAGCATTTT
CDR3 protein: CASSLGWGQSQPQHF

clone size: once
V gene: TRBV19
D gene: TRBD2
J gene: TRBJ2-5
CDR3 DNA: TGTGCCAGTAGTATCACTAGCGGGTACCAAGAGACCCAGTACTTC
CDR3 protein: CASSITSGYQETQYF

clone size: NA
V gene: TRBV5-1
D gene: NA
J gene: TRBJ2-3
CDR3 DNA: TGCGCCAGCAGCTTGCCAGGCTTAGATACGCAGTATTTT
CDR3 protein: CASSLPGLDTQYF

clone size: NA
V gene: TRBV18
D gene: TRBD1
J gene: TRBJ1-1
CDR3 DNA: TGTGCCAGCTCGTCAGGGGGCCGGACTGAAGCTTTCTTT
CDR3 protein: CASSSGGRTEAFF

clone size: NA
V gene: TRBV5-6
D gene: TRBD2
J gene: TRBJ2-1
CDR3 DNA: TGTGCCAGCAGCGTCACTAGCGGTCCCTACAATGAGCAGTTCTTC
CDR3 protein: CASSVTSGPYNEQFF

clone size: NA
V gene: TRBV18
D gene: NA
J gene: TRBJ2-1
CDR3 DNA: TGTGCCAGCTCACCATTTGGGGGCGCAAATGAGCAGTTCTTC
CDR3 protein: CASSPFGGANEQFF

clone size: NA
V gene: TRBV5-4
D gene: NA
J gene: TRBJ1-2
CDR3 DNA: TGTGCCAGCAGCTTGGAGGGGCAAAGGATGAAATTAGGTGGCTACACCTTC
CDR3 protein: CASSLEGQRMKLGGYTF

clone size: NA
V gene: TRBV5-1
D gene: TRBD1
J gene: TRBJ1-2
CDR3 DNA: TGCGCCAGCAGCACCGACAGGGGTGGCGGCTACACCTTC
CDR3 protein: CASSTDRGGGYTF

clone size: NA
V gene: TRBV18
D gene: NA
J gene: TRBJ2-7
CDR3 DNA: TGTGCCAGCTCCCCCTCATCTTGGAGGGTCTACGAGCAGTACTTC
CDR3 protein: CASSPSSWRVYEQYF

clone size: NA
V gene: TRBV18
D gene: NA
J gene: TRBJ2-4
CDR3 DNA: TGTGCCAGCTCTCCAGGACAGTTACTAGCCAAAAACATTCAGTACTTC
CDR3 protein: CASSPGQLLAKNIQYF

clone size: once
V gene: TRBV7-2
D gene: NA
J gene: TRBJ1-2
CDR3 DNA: TGTGCCAGCAGCTTAGCGGGCAGGGCCTATGGCTACACCTTC
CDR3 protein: CASSLAGRAYGYTF

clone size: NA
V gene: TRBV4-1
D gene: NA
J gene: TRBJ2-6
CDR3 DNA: TGCGCCAGCAGCCAAGAGCGCAGGCAGGGTAAAGCATCTGGGGCCAACGTCCTGACTTTC
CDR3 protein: CASSQERRQGKASGANVLTF

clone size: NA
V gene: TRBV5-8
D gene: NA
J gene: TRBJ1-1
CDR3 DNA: TGTGCCAGCAGCGGCGTGGGATGGGGGCCGAGGAACACTGAAGCTTTCTTT
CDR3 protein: CASSGVGWGPRNTEAFF

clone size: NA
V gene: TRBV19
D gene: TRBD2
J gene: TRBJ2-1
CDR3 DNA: TGTGCCAGTAGTAGGTCTAGCGGGAGTTACGATGAGCAGTTCTTC
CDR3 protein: CASSRSSGSYDEQFF

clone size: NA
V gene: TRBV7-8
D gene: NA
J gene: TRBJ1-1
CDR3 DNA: TGTGCCAGCAGCCGGGGGGGGTTTCCTGAAGCTTTCTTT
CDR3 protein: CASSRGGFPEAFF

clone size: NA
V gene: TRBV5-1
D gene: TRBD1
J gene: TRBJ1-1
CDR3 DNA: TGCGCCAGCAGCTTGCTCGGACAGGAGGGCACTGAAGCTTTCTTT
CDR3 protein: CASSLLGQEGTEAFF

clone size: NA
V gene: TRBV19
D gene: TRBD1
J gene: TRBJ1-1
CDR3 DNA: TGTGCCAGTAGTATCGTGGGGACAGGACCCAACACTGAAGCTTTCTTT
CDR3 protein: CASSIVGTGPNTEAFF